Sequencing of this TCR beta chain was carried out in a study of cytomegalovirus exposure and HLA in healthy donors. Study-level background: In an early release, HLA-typed donors contributed 75 million to 85 million unique TCR sequences.

The CDR3 consists of 16 residues. Germline assignment: CDR1 SGHVS and CDR2 FQNEAQ. Losses at the gene ends were 1 base for V and 0 bases for J; bases not matched to a gene: 2. Whole-study findings and limits: An analysis that was carried out later associated 15,000 to 20,000 TCR beta sequences with HLA alleles at 0.05 false discovery rate. Accurate predictions that matched the HLA-A and HLA-B alleles of most subjects were reportedly made from TCR beta sequences.

This clone appeared a single time. Its antigen is undetermined. PCR employed 60 Vbeta and 13 Jbeta primers. The data were produced by immunoSEQ multiplex PCR, yet TCRdb's version contains in-frame clones alone and is incomplete. The sample yields around 130,000 clones, over 60% seen once. This TCR was sampled from a human donor in good health. The sample consisted of PBMCs. The V and J genes are TRBV7-8 and TRBJ2-2; TRBD2 matches 7 bases. The CDR3 region is CASSLVAGANTGELFF. For the CDR3, the DNA is TGTGCCAGCAGCTTAGTGGCGGGGGCGAACACCGGGGAGCTGTTTTTT.